This entry describes one T cell receptor beta chain. Only a few counts were recorded for this clone. The target of this receptor is not known. One base away there is no much larger clone; base qualities are not given. CDR1 and CDR2, looked up from the germline V gene, are MGHRA and YSYEKL. From its cysteine to its phenylalanine, the CDR3 spans 16 amino acids. Just the 48-base CDR3 DNA is kept, in frame starting at base 1. Cut back by 3 bases and 4 bases, the V and J ends lie 16 bases apart. The library was obtained by the immunoSEQ multiplex PCR assay. For the multiplex PCR, a mixture combining 60 forward primers for TCR Vbeta segments and 13 reverse primers for TCR Jbeta segments was used. The CDR3 region of rearranged TCR beta genes was amplified from genomic DNA by a multiplex PCR assay. The Illumina HiSeq System was used to sequence the amplified TCR beta libraries as 87-base-pair reads. Regarding the original processing steps: In a later analysis, some 80 million unique TCR beta chains were counted across the roughly 610 repertoires, and around 10 million of these chains were shared by at least two donors. To remove PCR and sequencing errors, raw reads were error-corrected and collapsed into unique sequences using a nearest-neighbor algorithm that merged closely related sequences. CDR3 sequences were aligned to IMGT reference sequences to assign V, D and J gene segments. For a sequence to be retained, a match of at least six nucleotides was required to both a V gene segment and a J gene segment. A rearrangement counted as productive if the CDR3 had no stop codons and remained in frame with V and J, and every other rearrangement counted as non-productive. CDR3 was defined according to IMGT convention as the region running from the second conserved V-encoded cysteine to the conserved J-encoded phenylalanine. Sequences without an unambiguous match to a single V gene segment were excluded from the earlier analysis of almost 600 of the donors. In an earlier analysis of approximately 590 of the donors, V segments were called functional above 56.7% productive rearrangements and were called segregating when the between-donor standard deviation exceeded 5%. To diagnose cytomegalovirus status from the catalog of TCR beta chain sequences, a statistical classification framework was built. In a later analysis, V and J genes were assigned by comparing TCR nucleotide sequences against IMGT/GENE-DB human TR gene sequences. The TCRdist pipeline was used in a later analysis to assign CDR3 sequences and most-parsimonious VDJ recombination scenarios. In a later analysis, each TCR beta chain was defined by its CDR3 amino acid sequence together with its V-gene family, and reads without a unique V-gene family were excluded. To address suspected cross-contamination and a sequencing artifact, a later analysis removed a few hundred highly shared, low-generation-probability nucleotide sequences. In a later analysis, a clonal expansion index for each public chain was calculated from normalized within-repertoire ranks of inferred template counts. A later analysis computed generation probabilities with a VDJ recombination model fitted to out-of-frame rearrangements, and checked the results against IGoR. Hypergeometric tests were used in a later analysis to score TCR-TCR, TCR-HLA and TCR-CMV co-occurrence, with a repertoire-size bias correction applied to the TCR pairs. To estimate false discovery rates, a later analysis permuted the HLA or CMV assignments 20 times. In a later analysis, co-occurring TCRs were grouped using DBSCAN, with TCRdist sequence similarity added in when clustering inside HLA-allele-positive subsets. Co-occurrence clustering excluded repertoires with fewer than 30,000 or more than 120,000 public chains, plus five with anomalous nucleotide sharing. TCRdb took this table from immuneACCESS and kept in-frame rearrangements with V and J called. Such tables lack part of the clones; where checked against another copy, unresolved V genes explain under half of the gap, and the rest is unexplained. That table is the source of V, J and clone size, and D and trimming were worked out from the DNA. Across this sample there are around 110,000 clones, with 65% to 80% seen only once. The ten largest clones take up 4% to 5.5% of the sample.

These data come from a study of cytomegalovirus exposure and HLA in healthy donors (dated by TCRdb to about 2017). Describing the broader study: In an earlier analysis of under 600 of the donors, about 270 Gb of sequence data and 100 million or so unique TCR beta sequences from some 170 million T cells were reported. Approximately 310 gigabases of sequencing data and tens of millions of unique TCR sequences made up an early release that covered nearly 650 HLA-typed donors. The genetic ancestry cluster associated with self-reported Caucasian donors included about 81% of the approximately 400 genotyped donors. The study aimed to test whether signatures of past pathogen exposure could be identified by cataloging public T cell receptors. Using immunosequencing, the study profiled T cell repertoires from 666 subjects and related those repertoires to cytomegalovirus serostatus. Along with the roughly 700-subject first cohort, a separate validation cohort of 120 different subjects was used. The study combined high-throughput TCR immunosequencing, statistical association of individual TCRs with disease status, and machine learning to predict cytomegalovirus infection status. To study patterns of TCR occurrence, a later analysis re-analyzed previously published TCR beta repertoires from 550 to 800 donors and added high-resolution HLA genotyping. In the later analysis, no new phenotypic data were used to find candidate immune exposures; instead, reliance was placed on TCR beta sequences and their occurrence across donors. An earlier analysis of about 620 of the donors applied high-throughput TCR beta sequencing to assess whether each TCR beta V gene segment acted as functional or pseudogenic. Donor age, sex, ethnicity and CMV serostatus were compiled together with the repertoire data. Genome-wide SNP genotypes for about 55% of the roughly 670 donors were used in a later genetic analysis, which treated that subset as a discovery cohort. All discovery cohort repertoires had been generated using a single sequencing platform. HLA typing covered class I and class II loci at four-digit resolution. Typing coverage varied by locus: roughly 620-640 donors for A, B, C, DRB1 and DQB1; approximately 500 for DQA1; over 600 for DPA1; some 470 for DPB1. Because of strong linkage in the cohort, five DR-DQ haplotypes were treated as single units for association and clustering. Among roughly 370 genotyped donors of the cohort, an average of approximately 230,000 unique TCR beta nucleotide sequences were sequenced per donor, roughly 20% of them non-productive.

The cohort comprised some 730 healthy bone marrow donors. At the time of sampling, every cohort member was nominally healthy, though immune exposures that went unrecorded were likely present. The donor was CMV seropositive and was included in the group of approximately 300 seropositive cohort members. A peripheral blood sample was collected from each donor, and TCR beta sequencing was performed on peripheral blood mononuclear cells. Genomic DNA was extracted from the blood cell samples with the Qiagen DNeasy Blood Extraction Kit. The research as a whole found: In a later analysis, most CMV-associated TCR beta chains were found to appear HLA-restricted, with HLA associations seemingly driven largely by CMV exposure. Only TCR beta chains were sequenced in this cohort, and the absence of alpha or paired-chain data limited detectable features. In a later analysis, the rate of TCR association differed among HLA loci, with DRB1 alleles having the most associated TCRs and HLA-C alleles having the fewest. Most TCR sequences were observed very rarely across donors, whereas some public TCRs were present in many individuals. Linkage disequilibrium might explain the correlated functional status among segregating V segments, but an unknown experimental factor could not be ruled out. In a later analysis, about 17,000 TCR beta sequences were associated with specific HLA alleles at a false discovery rate of 0.05. Some IMGT-functional V segments, including TRBV6-2 and TRBV6-3, could not be distinguished by the 87-base-pair reads and were therefore excluded. A cluster of highly shared sequence variants was judged likely to be a technical artifact of the sequencing pipeline. Compared with the roughly 700-donor mean, donors in an Asian-associated ancestry cluster had fewer N-insertions in productive TCRs, according to a later genetic analysis. Because counts were too low, under 20 rarely observed V segments, including chromosome 9 orphons, were left out of the earlier analysis of roughly 600 of the donors. In vitro tests confirmed that a few of the cytomegalovirus-associated TCR beta chains recognize cytomegalovirus antigens. Assigning TCR associations to individual alleles was difficult when HLA alleles, especially DR and DQ, strongly co-occurred. Presence/absence analyses assumed roughly uniform sequencing depth across donors, an assumption that may not hold. In an earlier analysis of around 600 of the donors, most TCR beta V segments appeared in productive rearrangements about 90% or about 30% of the time, broadly matching IMGT annotations. Several of the top co-occurrence clusters appeared to be linked to parvovirus B19, influenza, CMV and Epstein-Barr virus, according to a later analysis. HLA typing was unavailable for some donors at each locus, so association tests used only the typed subset. Compared with equally common non-associated chains, HLA-associated TCR beta chains in a later analysis were more clonally expanded and had lower generation probabilities. A later genetic analysis associated a missense DCLRE1C variant with V-gene and J-gene trimming of TCR beta chains, and an independent cohort replicated the association. CMV serostatus was the only immune exposure information available for the cohort. A total of some 180 TCR beta chains were listed by the study as associated with cytomegalovirus. A further reported finding was that TCR beta sequences accurately predicted the HLA-A and HLA-B alleles for most subjects in the first cohort. According to the authors, the approach could potentially be generalized to other disease states and immunological phenotypes. Cytomegalovirus status was reported to be diagnosed by the classifier with high specificity and sensitivity in both the original and validation cohorts.

The clonotype was recovered from a man younger than 45 in good health and CMV-seropositive. Material for sequencing was PBMCs. The chain employs TRBV4-1 and TRBJ1-3, with a tentative D gene TRBD1 over 6 matching bases. The CDR3 protein sequence reads: CASSQDGGQLGNTIYF. The DNA reads TGCGCCAGCAGCCAGGACGGCGGACAGCTGGGAAACACCATATATTTT.